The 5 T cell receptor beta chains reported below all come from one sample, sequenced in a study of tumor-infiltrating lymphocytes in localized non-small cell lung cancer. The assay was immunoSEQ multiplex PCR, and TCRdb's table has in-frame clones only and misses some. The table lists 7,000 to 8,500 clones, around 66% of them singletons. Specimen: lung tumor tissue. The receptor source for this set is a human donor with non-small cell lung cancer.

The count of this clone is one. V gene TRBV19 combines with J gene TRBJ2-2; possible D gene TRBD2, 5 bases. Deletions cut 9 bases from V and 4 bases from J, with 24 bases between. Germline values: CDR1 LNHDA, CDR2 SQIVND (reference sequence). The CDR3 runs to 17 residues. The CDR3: CASRKVLAARFTGELFF. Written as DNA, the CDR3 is TGTGCCAGCCGAAAGGTCCTAGCTGCCCGTTTCACCGGGGAGCTGTTTTTT.

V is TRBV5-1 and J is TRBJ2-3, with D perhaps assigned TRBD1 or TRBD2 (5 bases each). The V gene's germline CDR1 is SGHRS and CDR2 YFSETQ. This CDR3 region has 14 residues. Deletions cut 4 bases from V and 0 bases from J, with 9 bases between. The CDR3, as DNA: TGCGCCAGCAGCCGAGGGGACAGCACAGATACGCAGTATTTT. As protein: CASSRGDSTDTQYF. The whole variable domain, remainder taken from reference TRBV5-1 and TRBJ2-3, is KAGVTQTPRYLIKTRGQQVTLSCSPISGHRSVSWYQQTPGQGLQFLFEYFSETQRNKGNFPGRFSGRQFSNSRSEMNVSTLELGDSALYLCASSRGDSTDTQYFGPGTRLTVL.

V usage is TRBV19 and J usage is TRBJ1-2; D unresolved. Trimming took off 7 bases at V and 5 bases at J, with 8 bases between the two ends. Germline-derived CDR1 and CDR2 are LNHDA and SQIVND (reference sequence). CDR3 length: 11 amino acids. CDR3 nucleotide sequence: TGTGCCAGTACCCTCCCTTATGGCTACACCTTC. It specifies CASTLPYGYTF. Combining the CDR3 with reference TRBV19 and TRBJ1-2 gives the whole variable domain DGGITQSPKYLFRKEGQNVTLSCEQNLNHDAMYWYRQDPGQGLRLIYYSQIVNDFQKGDIAEGYSVSREKKESFPLTVTSAQKNPTAFYLCASTLPYGYTFGSGTRLTVV.

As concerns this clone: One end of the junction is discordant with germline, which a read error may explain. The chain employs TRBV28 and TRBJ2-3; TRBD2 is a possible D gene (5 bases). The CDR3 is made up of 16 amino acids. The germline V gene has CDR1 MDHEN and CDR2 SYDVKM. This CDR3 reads CASSAIYGGGTDTQYF. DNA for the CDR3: TGTGCCAGCAGTGCGATATACGGCGGAGGCACCGATACGCAGTATTTT.

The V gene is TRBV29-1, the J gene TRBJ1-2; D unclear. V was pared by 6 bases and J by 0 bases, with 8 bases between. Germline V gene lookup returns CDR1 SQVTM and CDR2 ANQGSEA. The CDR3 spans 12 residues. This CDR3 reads CSVQFTNYGYTF. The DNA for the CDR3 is TGCAGCGTACAGTTTACTAACTATGGCTACACCTTC.